The clone carrying this T cell receptor (beta chain) was seen only once. This sample was included in a study of OX40 agonist ivuxolimab in advanced cancers. Germline V lookup: CDR1 SEHNR, CDR2 FQNEAQ (reference sequence). This CDR3 region has 13 residues. Method: immunoSEQ multiplex PCR; TCRdb's copy keeps in-frame clones and lacks some. The profile shows tens of thousands of clones, 91% of them singletons. The J gene is TRBJ2-1, the V gene TRBV7-9, with D uncertain. Sample: CD4+ or CD8+ T cells sorted from blood, taken in a trial of the OX40 agonist ivuxolimab. The TCR originated in an adult with an advanced solid tumor such as melanoma, head and neck, liver or kidney cancer. CDR3 DNA sequence: TGTACCGTGGCAGGCCGCCCTGGCAATGAGCAGTTCTTC. It codes for CTVAGRPGNEQFF.